This T cell receptor (beta chain) was documented in a study of cytomegalovirus exposure and HLA in healthy donors. Across the whole study: The roughly 100 million unique TCR beta sequences, from roughly 170 million T cells, were found by an earlier analysis.

Study outcomes and limitations: A link between a missense DCLRE1C variant and TCR beta V- and J-gene trimming emerged from a later analysis. An analysis that came later showed most CMV-associated TCR beta chains appearing HLA-restricted. Prediction of most subjects' HLA-A and HLA-B alleles by TCR beta sequences was reportedly accurate.

The germline CDR1 and CDR2 sequences are MDHEN and SYDVKM. The CDR3 spans 14 residues. V shed 3 bases, J shed 6 bases, and the junction held 2 bases outside the gene matches. Both 60 Vbeta primers and 13 Jbeta primers went into the PCR. The assay was immunoSEQ multiplex PCR, and TCRdb's table has in-frame clones only and misses some. The sample holds tens of thousands of clones; 60% to 85% are singletons and the top ten take more than 2.5%. Note on this clone: Its antigen remains unidentified.

The chain couples TRBV28 to TRBJ1-2, with 12 bases matching TRBD1. Sequenced input: PBMCs. This TCR was sampled from a man aged 18 to 35 in good health and CMV-seronegative. As DNA, the CDR3 is TGTGCCAGCAGTTTGGGACAGGGGGCGGATGGCTACACCTTC. Its protein is CASSLGQGADGYTF.